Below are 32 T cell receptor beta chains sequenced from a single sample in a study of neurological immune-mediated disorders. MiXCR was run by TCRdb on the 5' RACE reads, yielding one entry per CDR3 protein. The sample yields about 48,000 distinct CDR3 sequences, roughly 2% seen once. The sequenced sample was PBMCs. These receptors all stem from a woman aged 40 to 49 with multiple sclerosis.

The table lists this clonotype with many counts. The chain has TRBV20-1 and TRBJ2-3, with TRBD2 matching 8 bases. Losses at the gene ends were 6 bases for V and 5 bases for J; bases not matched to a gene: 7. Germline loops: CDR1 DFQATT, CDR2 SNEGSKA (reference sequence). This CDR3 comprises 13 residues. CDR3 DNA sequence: TGCAGTGCCCCGGGACTAGATAGAGATACGCAGTATTTT. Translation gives CSAPGLDRDTQYF.

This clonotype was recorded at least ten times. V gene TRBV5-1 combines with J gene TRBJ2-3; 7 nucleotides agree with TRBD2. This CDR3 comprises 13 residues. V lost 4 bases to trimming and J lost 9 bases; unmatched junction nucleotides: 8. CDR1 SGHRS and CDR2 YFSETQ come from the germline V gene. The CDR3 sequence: CASSGGLDRTQYF. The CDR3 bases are TGCGCCAGCAGCGGAGGACTAGATCGAACGCAGTATTTT. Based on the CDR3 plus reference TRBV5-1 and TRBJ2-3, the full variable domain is KAGVTQTPRYLIKTRGQQVTLSCSPISGHRSVSWYQQTPGQGLQFLFEYFSETQRNKGNFPGRFSGRQFSNSRSEMNVSTLELGDSALYLCASSGGLDRTQYFGPGTRLTVL.

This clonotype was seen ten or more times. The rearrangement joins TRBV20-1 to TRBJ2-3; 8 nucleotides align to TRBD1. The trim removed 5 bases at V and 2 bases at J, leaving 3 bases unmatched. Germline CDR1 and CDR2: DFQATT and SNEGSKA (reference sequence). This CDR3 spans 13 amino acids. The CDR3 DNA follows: TGCAGTGCTCGACAGGGGATCACAGATACGCAGTATTTT. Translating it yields CSARQGITDTQYF.

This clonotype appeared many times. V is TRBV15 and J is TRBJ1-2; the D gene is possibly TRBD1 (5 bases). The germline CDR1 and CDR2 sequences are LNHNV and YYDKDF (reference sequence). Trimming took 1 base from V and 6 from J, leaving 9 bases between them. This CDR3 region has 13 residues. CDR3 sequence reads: CATSRGQFDGYTF. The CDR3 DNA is TGTGCCACCAGCAGAGGACAGTTCGATGGCTACACCTTC.

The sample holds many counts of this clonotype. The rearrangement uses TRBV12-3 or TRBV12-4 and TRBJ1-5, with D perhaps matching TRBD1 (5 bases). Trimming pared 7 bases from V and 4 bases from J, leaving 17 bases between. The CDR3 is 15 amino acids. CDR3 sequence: CASTPGGSPNQPQHF. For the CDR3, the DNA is TGTGCCAGCACGCCGGGGGGATCCCCTAATCAGCCCCAGCATTTT.

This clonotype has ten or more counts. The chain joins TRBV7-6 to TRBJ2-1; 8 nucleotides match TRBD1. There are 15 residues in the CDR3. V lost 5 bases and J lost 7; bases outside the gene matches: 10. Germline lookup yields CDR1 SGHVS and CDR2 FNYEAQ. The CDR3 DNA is TGTGCCAGCAGCCAGGACAGGGTCGTAGGTAATGAGCAGTTCTTC. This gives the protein CASSQDRVVGNEQFF.

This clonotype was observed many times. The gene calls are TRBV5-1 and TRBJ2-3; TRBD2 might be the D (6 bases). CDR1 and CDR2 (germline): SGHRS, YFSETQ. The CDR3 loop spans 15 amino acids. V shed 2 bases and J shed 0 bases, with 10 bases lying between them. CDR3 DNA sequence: TGCGCCAGCAGCTTTGACGGGGGTAGCACAGATACGCAGTATTTT. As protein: CASSFDGGSTDTQYF.

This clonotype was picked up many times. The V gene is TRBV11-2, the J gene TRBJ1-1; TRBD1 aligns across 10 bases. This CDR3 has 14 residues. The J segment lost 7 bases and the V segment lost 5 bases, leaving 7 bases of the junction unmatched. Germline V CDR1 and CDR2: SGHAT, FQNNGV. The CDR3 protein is CASSARQGAFEAFF. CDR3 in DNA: TGTGCCAGCAGCGCGAGACAGGGGGCATTTGAAGCTTTCTTT.

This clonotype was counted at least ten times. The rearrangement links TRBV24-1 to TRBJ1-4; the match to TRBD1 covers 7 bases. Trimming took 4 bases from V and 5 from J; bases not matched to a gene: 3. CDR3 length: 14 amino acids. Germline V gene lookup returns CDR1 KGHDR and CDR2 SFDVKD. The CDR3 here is CATSEQGGNEKLFF. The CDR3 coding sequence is TGTGCCACCAGTGAGCAGGGGGGAAATGAAAAACTGTTTTTT.

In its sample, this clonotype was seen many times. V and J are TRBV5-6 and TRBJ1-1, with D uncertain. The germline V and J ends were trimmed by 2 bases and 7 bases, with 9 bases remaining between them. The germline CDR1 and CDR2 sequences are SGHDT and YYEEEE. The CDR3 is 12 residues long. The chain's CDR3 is CASSFLGVEAFF. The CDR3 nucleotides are TGTGCCAGCAGCTTCCTTGGGGTTGAAGCTTTCTTT.

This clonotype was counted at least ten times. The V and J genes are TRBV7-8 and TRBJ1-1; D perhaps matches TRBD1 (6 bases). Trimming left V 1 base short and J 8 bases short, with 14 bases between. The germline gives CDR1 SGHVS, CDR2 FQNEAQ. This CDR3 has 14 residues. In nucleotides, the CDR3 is TGTGCCAGCAGCTTAGTTGAGGGAGGGGGGGAAGCTTTCTTT. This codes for CASSLVEGGGEAFF.

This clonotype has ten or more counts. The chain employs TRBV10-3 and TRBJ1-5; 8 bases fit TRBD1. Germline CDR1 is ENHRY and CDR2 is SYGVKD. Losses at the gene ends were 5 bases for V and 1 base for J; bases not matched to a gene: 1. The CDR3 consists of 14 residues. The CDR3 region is CAISTGGSNQPQHF. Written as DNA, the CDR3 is TGTGCCATCAGTACAGGGGGGAGCAATCAGCCCCAGCATTTT.

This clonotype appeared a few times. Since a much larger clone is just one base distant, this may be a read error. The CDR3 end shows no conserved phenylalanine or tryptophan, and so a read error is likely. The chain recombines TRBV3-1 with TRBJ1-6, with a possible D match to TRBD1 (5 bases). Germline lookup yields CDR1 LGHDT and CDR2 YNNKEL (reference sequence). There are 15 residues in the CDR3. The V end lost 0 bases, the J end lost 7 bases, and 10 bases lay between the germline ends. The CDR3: CASSQDGGRNSPLHC. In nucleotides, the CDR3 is TGTGCCAGCAGCCAAGATGGGGGAAGGAATTCACCCCTCCACTGT.

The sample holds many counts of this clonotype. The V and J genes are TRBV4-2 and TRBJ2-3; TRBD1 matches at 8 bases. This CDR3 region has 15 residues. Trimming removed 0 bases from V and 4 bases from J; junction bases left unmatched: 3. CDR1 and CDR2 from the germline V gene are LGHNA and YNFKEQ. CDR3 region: CASSQDPGQADTQYF. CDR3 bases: TGTGCCAGCAGCCAAGATCCGGGACAGGCAGATACGCAGTATTTT.

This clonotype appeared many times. The CDR3 DNA reads TGTGCCAGCAGCTTACATAAAGGGCGGACAGTCCACCCCGAGCAGTACTTC. Translation gives CASSLHKGRTVHPEQYF. The chain has TRBV7-9 and TRBJ2-7; D perhaps matches TRBD1 (6 bases). The CDR3 spans 17 residues. The germline V and J ends were trimmed by 2 bases and 6 bases, with 23 bases remaining between them. The germline CDR1 and CDR2 sequences are SEHNR and FQNEAQ (reference sequence).

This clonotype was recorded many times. The CDR3 region has the DNA TGCGCCAGCAGCCAACACGGAAATGGAAATCAGCCCCAGCATTTT. Amino acids: CASSQHGNGNQPQHF. The chain recombines TRBV4-1 with TRBJ1-5, with D uncertain. V lost 2 bases and J lost 4, with 12 bases in between. Germline CDR1 and CDR2: MGHRA and YSYEKL. CDR3 length equals 15 residues.

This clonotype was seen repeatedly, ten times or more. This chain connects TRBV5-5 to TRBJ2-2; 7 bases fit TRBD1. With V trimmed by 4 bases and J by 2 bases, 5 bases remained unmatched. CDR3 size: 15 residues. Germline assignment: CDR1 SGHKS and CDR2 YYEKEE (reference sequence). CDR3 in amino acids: CASSGTGDNTGELFF. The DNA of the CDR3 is TGTGCCAGCAGCGGAACAGGGGATAACACCGGGGAGCTGTTTTTT.

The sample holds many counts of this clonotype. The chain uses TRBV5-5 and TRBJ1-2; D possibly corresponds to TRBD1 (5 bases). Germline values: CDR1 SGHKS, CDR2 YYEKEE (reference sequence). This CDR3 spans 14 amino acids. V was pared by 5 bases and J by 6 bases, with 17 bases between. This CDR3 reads CASSDLRGDDGYTF. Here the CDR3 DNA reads TGTGCCAGCAGTGATTTGAGGGGAGATGATGGCTACACCTTC.

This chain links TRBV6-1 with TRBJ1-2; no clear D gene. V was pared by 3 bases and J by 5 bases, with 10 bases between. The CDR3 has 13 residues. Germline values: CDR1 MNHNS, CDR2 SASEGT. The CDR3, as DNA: TGTGCCAGCAGTGAGGGTCCGTATTATGGCTACACCTTC. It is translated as CASSEGPYYGYTF.

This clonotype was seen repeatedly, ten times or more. CDR3: CSAHGTGDLYEQYF. The CDR3, as DNA: TGCAGTGCTCATGGGACAGGGGATTTATACGAGCAGTACTTC. The V gene is TRBV20-1, the J gene TRBJ2-7, with 10 bases aligning to TRBD1. V was clipped by 5 bases and J by 4 bases; unmatched bases: 8. The germline gives CDR1 DFQATT, CDR2 SNEGSKA (reference sequence). The CDR3 sequence is 14 residues long.

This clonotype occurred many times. In DNA form, the CDR3 reads TGCGCCAGCAGCCAAGATCTAGTGAGGGGTCAAGAGACCCAGTACTTC. Translating it yields CASSQDLVRGQETQYF. This sequence joins TRBV4-1 and TRBJ2-5; D tentatively fits TRBD1 or TRBD2 (5 bases each). The CDR3 totals 16 residues. V lost 0 bases and J 2 bases, leaving 13 bases between the germline ends. Germline V gene sequence: CDR1 MGHRA, CDR2 YSYEKL.

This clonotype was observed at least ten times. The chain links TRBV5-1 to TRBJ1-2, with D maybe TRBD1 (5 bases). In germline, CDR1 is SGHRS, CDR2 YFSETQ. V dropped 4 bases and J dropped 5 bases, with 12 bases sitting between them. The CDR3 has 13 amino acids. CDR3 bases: TGCGCCAGCAGCCCAGGGAGCCGTTATGGCTACACCTTC. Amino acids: CASSPGSRYGYTF.

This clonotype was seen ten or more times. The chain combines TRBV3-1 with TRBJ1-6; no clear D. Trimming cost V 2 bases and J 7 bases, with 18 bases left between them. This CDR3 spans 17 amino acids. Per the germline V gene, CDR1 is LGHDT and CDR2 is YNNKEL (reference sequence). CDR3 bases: TGTGCCAGCAGCCAATCTGGTGACCTTCGCGAAAATTCACCCCTCCACTTT. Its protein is CASSQSGDLRENSPLHF.

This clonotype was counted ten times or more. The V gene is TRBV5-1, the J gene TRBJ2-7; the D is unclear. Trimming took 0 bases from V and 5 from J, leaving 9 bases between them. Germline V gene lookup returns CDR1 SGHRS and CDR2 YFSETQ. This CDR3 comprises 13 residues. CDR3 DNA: TGCGCCAGCAGCTTGGCCCAAAGGGACGAGCAGTACTTC. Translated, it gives CASSLAQRDEQYF.

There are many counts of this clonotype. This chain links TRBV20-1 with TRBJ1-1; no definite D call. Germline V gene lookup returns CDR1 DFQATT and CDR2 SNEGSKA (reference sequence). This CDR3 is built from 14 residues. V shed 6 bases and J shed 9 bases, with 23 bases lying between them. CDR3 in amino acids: CSADTHKNGKKAFF. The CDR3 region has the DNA TGCAGTGCCGACACTCATAAGAACGGGAAAAAAGCTTTCTTT.

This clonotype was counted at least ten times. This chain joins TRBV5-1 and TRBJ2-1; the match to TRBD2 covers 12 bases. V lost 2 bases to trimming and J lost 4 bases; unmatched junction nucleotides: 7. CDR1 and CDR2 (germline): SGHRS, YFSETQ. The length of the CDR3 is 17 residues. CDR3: CASSLLAGGLSYNEQFF. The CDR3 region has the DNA TGCGCCAGCAGCTTACTAGCGGGGGGACTTTCATACAATGAGCAGTTCTTC.

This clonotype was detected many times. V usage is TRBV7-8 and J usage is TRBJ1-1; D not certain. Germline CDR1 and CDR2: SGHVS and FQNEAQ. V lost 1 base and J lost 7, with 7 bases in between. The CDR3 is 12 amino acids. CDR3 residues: CASSLEAGEAFF. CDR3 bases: TGTGCCAGCAGCTTAGAGGCGGGTGAAGCTTTCTTT.

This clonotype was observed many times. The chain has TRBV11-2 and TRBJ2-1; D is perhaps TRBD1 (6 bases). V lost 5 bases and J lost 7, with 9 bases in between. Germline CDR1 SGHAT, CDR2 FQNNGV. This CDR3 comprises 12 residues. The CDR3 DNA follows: TGTGCCAGCAGCCACCAGGGGAATGAGCAGTTCTTC. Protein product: CASSHQGNEQFF. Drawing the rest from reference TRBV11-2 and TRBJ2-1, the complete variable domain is EAGVAQSPRYKIIEKRQSVAFWCNPISGHATLYWYQQILGQGPKLLIQFQNNGVVDDSQLPKDRFSAERLKGVDSTLKIQPAKLEDSAVYLCASSHQGNEQFFGPGTRLTVL.

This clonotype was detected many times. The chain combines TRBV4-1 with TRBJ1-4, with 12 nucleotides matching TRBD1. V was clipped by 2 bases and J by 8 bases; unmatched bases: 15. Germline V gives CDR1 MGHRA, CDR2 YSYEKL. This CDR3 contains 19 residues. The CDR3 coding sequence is TGCGCCAGCAGCCAAAACCCCCCCCGGGGACAGGGGGCGTGGGAAAAACTGTTTTTT. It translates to CASSQNPPRGQGAWEKLFF.

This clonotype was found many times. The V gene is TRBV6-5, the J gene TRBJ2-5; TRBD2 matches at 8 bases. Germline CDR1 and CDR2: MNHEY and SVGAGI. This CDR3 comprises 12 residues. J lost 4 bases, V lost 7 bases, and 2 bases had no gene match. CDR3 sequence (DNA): TGTGCCAGCACCCGGGGGGGAGAGACCCAGTACTTC. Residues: CASTRGGETQYF.

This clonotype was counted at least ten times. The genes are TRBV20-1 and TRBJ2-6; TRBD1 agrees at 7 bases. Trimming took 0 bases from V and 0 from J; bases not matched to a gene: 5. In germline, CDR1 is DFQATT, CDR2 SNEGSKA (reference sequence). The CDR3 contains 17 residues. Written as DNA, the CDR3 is TGCAGTGCTAGAGATACAGGGGCTAACTCTGGGGCCAACGTCCTGACTTTC. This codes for CSARDTGANSGANVLTF.

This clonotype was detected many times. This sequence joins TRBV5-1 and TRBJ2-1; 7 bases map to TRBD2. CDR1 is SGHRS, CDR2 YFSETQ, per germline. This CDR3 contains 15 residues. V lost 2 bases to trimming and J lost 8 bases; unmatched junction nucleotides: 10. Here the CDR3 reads CASSFPEGGRDEQFF. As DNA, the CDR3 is TGCGCCAGCAGCTTCCCCGAGGGAGGGCGGGATGAGCAGTTCTTC.